This T cell receptor beta chain was recorded in a study of blood T cell repertoires in COVID-19. Sequencing was performed with immunoSEQ multiplex PCR; in TCRdb, only in-frame clones are kept and a portion is missing. The sample carries some 270,000 clones, around 90% recorded once. The sequence derives from a woman between 40 and 50 years old who had recovered from COVID-19. The sample comprised PBMCs or T cells enriched from blood (not recorded which).

This CDR3 is CASSPDPGQRNYGYTF. CDR3 DNA sequence: TGCGCCAGCAGCCCCGATCCGGGACAGAGGAACTATGGCTACACCTTC. This chain links TRBV4-1 with TRBJ1-2; 7 nucleotides match TRBD1. Per the germline V gene, CDR1 is MGHRA and CDR2 is YSYEKL. The CDR3 covers 16 residues. The junction had 10 bases not matched to a gene; V was cut back by 4 bases and J by 2 bases.